A single TCR beta chain is shown here with its context. Data came from immunoSEQ multiplex PCR; TCRdb stores just in-frame clones and leaves some out. The table records tens of thousands of clones, approximately 91% of them present only once. This record comes from a study of T cell changes during pregnancy in multiple sclerosis. CDR1 and CDR2 (germline): MNHEY, SMNVEV (reference sequence). This CDR3 has 18 residues. Trimming took 4 bases from V and 1 from J; bases not matched to a gene: 6. The sequences come from CD4+ T cells from peripheral blood mononuclear cells, collected after pregnancy. The clonotype comes from a female donor in good health, enrolled as a control in a pregnancy study. This chain joins TRBV27 and TRBJ1-6, with TRBD1 matching over 11 bases. CDR3 nucleotides: TGTGCCAGCAGTTGGGGACAGGGGGGGAGGTCCTATAATTCACCCCTCCACTTT. It encodes CASSWGQGGRSYNSPLHF.